This T cell receptor beta chain was sequenced in a study of early T cells in non-severe SARS-CoV-2 infection. Individual cDNA molecules each received unique molecular identifiers attached to them. TCRdb itself ran the 5' RACE reads through MiXCR, one entry per CDR3 protein. The sample consists of around 28,000 distinct CDR3 sequences, about 4% of them appearing once. Germline V lookup: CDR1 LNHNV, CDR2 YYDKDF (reference sequence). CDR3 length equals 16 residues. V lost 5 bases to trimming and J lost 1 base, with 16 bases between them. Material: whole blood. The clonotype was recovered from an adult who was a healthcare worker with PCR-confirmed SARS-CoV-2 infection or an uninfected control (not recorded which). The chain uses TRBV15 and TRBJ2-3; D may be TRBD2 (5 bases). The CDR3 here is CATSPRSTIGTDTQYF. CDR3 nucleotides: TGTGCCACCAGCCCTCGCTCGACTATTGGCACAGATACGCAGTATTTT.